Listed below are T cell receptor beta chains from one sample, sequenced in a study of cytomegalovirus exposure and HLA in healthy donors. Generated by immunoSEQ multiplex PCR, the TCRdb table keeps only in-frame clones and is missing some. The sample includes 100,000 to 150,000 clones. The sequencing input was PBMCs. These TCRs come from a young man in good health and CMV-seronegative. Each CDR3 is given with its conserved first and last residue. A D gene is named only where the DNA matches it firmly.

D gene: TRBD1
J gene: TRBJ2-5
V gene: TRBV9
CDR3 length: 18
CDR3 DNA: TGTGCCAGCAGCTACCTACACCCGGGACAGGCGTACCAAGAGACCCAGTACTTC
CDR3 protein: CASSYLHPGQAYQETQYF

D gene: NA
J gene: TRBJ2-2
V gene: TRBV15
CDR3 length: 14
CDR3 DNA: TGTGCCACCAGCAGAGATCAGGACACCGGGGAGCTGTTTTTT
CDR3 protein: CATSRDQDTGELFF

D gene: NA
J gene: TRBJ1-1
V gene: TRBV19
CDR3 length: 14
CDR3 DNA: TGTGCCAGTAGTCCACAACACCGGAACACTGAAGCTTTCTTT
CDR3 protein: CASSPQHRNTEAFF

D gene: NA
J gene: TRBJ2-3
V gene: TRBV4-1
CDR3 length: 13
CDR3 DNA: TGCGCCAGCAGCCCCTCGCTCTTAGGGGCGCAGTATTTT
CDR3 protein: CASSPSLLGAQYF

D gene: NA
J gene: TRBJ2-1
V gene: TRBV6-1
CDR3 length: 14
CDR3 DNA: TGTGCCAGCAGTGTCGGGACCACCTTACAGGGGCAGTTCTTC
CDR3 protein: CASSVGTTLQGQFF

D gene: NA
J gene: TRBJ1-2
V gene: TRBV5-4
CDR3 length: 16
CDR3 DNA: TGTGCCAGCAGCCATGCCAGGGACAATAATAACTATGGCTACACCTTC
CDR3 protein: CASSHARDNNNYGYTF

D gene: NA
J gene: TRBJ2-3
V gene: TRBV5-1
CDR3 length: 13
CDR3 DNA: TGCGCCAGCAGCTTGGGAGGCCGAGATACGCAGTATTTT
CDR3 protein: CASSLGGRDTQYF

D gene: TRBD2
J gene: TRBJ2-5
V gene: TRBV7-2
CDR3 length: 16
CDR3 DNA: TGTGCCAGCAGCTTAGCGAGAAGCGGGGGTCGAGAGACCCAGTACTTC
CDR3 protein: CASSLARSGGRETQYF

D gene: NA
J gene: TRBJ2-7
V gene: TRBV11-3
CDR3 length: 13
CDR3 DNA: TGTGCCAGCAGCCCCCGGGATGTTTCCGAGCAGTACTTC
CDR3 protein: CASSPRDVSEQYF

D gene: NA
J gene: TRBJ2-7
V gene: TRBV28
CDR3 length: 13
CDR3 DNA: TGTGCCAGCCGGCCGCCAGGCGCCTACGAGCAGTACTTC
CDR3 protein: CASRPPGAYEQYF

D gene: TRBD1
J gene: TRBJ1-5
V gene: TRBV19
CDR3 length: 14
CDR3 DNA: TGTGCCAGTAGTACCCTGACAGGGGATCAGCCCCAGCATTTT
CDR3 protein: CASSTLTGDQPQHF

D gene: NA
J gene: TRBJ2-7
V gene: TRBV2
CDR3 length: 14
CDR3 DNA: TGTGCCAGCAGTGAGTTGGGGGCTGGGTACGAGCAGTACTTC
CDR3 protein: CASSELGAGYEQYF

D gene: NA
J gene: TRBJ1-5
V gene: TRBV6-5
CDR3 length: 14
CDR3 DNA: TGTGCCAGCAGCACCGCAGGGCGCAATCAGCCCCAGCATTTT
CDR3 protein: CASSTAGRNQPQHF

D gene: NA
J gene: TRBJ1-5
V gene: TRBV19
CDR3 length: 15
CDR3 DNA: TGTGCCAGTAGTATAGGGACACTTCAATATCAGCCCCAGCATTTT
CDR3 protein: CASSIGTLQYQPQHF

D gene: NA
J gene: TRBJ1-5
V gene: TRBV30
CDR3 length: 15
CDR3 DNA: TGTGCCTGGAGTATCGATACCTATAGCAATCAGCCCCAGCATTTT
CDR3 protein: CAWSIDTYSNQPQHF

D gene: TRBD1
J gene: TRBJ2-7
V gene: TRBV6-5
CDR3 length: 14
CDR3 DNA: TGTGCCAGCAGGGTGACAGGGTTGGTCCACGAGCAGTACTTC
CDR3 protein: CASRVTGLVHEQYF

D gene: TRBD1
J gene: TRBJ1-2
V gene: TRBV6-5
CDR3 length: 13
CDR3 DNA: TGTGCCAGCAGTTACGACAGGGGATATGGCTACACCTTC
CDR3 protein: CASSYDRGYGYTF

D gene: NA
J gene: TRBJ1-3
V gene: TRBV2
CDR3 length: 16
CDR3 DNA: TGTGCCAGCAGCGCTGCGGGACGCCAGACTGGAAACACCATATATTTT
CDR3 protein: CASSAAGRQTGNTIYF

D gene: TRBD2
J gene: TRBJ2-7
V gene: TRBV4-1
CDR3 length: 17
CDR3 DNA: TGCGCCAGCAGCCAAGGGCTAGCGGGATGGGGGCTCTACGAGCAGTACTTC
CDR3 protein: CASSQGLAGWGLYEQYF

D gene: NA
J gene: TRBJ2-7
V gene: TRBV18
CDR3 length: 14
CDR3 DNA: TGTGCCAGCTCACCACCGGGCAGGGCCTACGAGCAGTACTTC
CDR3 protein: CASSPPGRAYEQYF

D gene: TRBD1
J gene: TRBJ2-7
V gene: TRBV5-1
CDR3 length: 13
CDR3 DNA: TGCGCCAGCAGCGGGACAGGGATTTACGAGCAGTACTTC
CDR3 protein: CASSGTGIYEQYF

D gene: NA
J gene: TRBJ2-2
V gene: TRBV15
CDR3 length: 15
CDR3 DNA: TGCGCCACCAGCAGCGGGCAGGGCCACACCGGGGAGCTGTTTTTT
CDR3 protein: CATSSGQGHTGELFF

D gene: TRBD1
J gene: TRBJ1-2
V gene: TRBV4-2
CDR3 length: 15
CDR3 DNA: TGTGCCAGCAGCCAGACCACAGGGGGCGACTATGGCTACACCTTC
CDR3 protein: CASSQTTGGDYGYTF

D gene: TRBD1
J gene: TRBJ1-1
V gene: TRBV7-9
CDR3 length: 16
CDR3 DNA: TGTGCCAGCAGCTTAGCGGGGGAGACAGGGGGAGGTGGAGCTTTCTTT
CDR3 protein: CASSLAGETGGGGAFF

D gene: TRBD2
J gene: TRBJ2-1
V gene: TRBV4-2
CDR3 length: 15
CDR3 DNA: TGTGCCAGCAGCCAGGGGACTAGCGAGAACAATGAGCAGTTCTTC
CDR3 protein: CASSQGTSENNEQFF

D gene: NA
J gene: TRBJ1-2
V gene: TRBV30
CDR3 length: 14
CDR3 DNA: TGTGCCTGGAGTGTACAGGCAGGGAGGGCTGGCTACACCTTC
CDR3 protein: CAWSVQAGRAGYTF

D gene: NA
J gene: TRBJ1-1
V gene: TRBV14
CDR3 length: 13
CDR3 DNA: TGTGCCAGCAGCACTCTCCAGAACACTGAAGCTTTCTTT
CDR3 protein: CASSTLQNTEAFF

D gene: NA
J gene: TRBJ1-1
V gene: TRBV9
CDR3 length: 16
CDR3 DNA: TGTGCCAGCACCTCGACGGGACTCCGGAGGTGGACTGAAGCTTTCTTT
CDR3 protein: CASTSTGLRRWTEAFF

D gene: NA
J gene: TRBJ1-1
V gene: TRBV6-5
CDR3 length: 15
CDR3 DNA: TGTGCCAGCAGTTACTCGCCCTCAGATTTATATGAAGCTTTCTTT
CDR3 protein: CASSYSPSDLYEAFF

D gene: TRBD1
J gene: TRBJ1-4
V gene: TRBV28
CDR3 length: 17
CDR3 DNA: TGTGCCAGCAGTGACCGGGACAGGGGGGGTTCTAATGAAAAACTGTTTTTT
CDR3 protein: CASSDRDRGGSNEKLFF

D gene: TRBD1
J gene: TRBJ2-3
V gene: TRBV27
CDR3 length: 16
CDR3 DNA: TGTGCCAGCAGTTTATTGCAAGGGACAGGGACAGATACGCAGTATTTT
CDR3 protein: CASSLLQGTGTDTQYF

D gene: NA
J gene: TRBJ2-5
V gene: TRBV28
CDR3 length: 14
CDR3 DNA: TGTGCCAGCGGTTACAGGGATATTGGAGAGACCCAGTACTTC
CDR3 protein: CASGYRDIGETQYF

D gene: TRBD1
J gene: TRBJ2-3
V gene: TRBV7-2
CDR3 length: 17
CDR3 DNA: TGTGCCAGCAGCTTATACCCAACAGGGGGTGGCACAGATACGCAGTATTTT
CDR3 protein: CASSLYPTGGGTDTQYF

D gene: TRBD1
J gene: TRBJ1-2
V gene: TRBV29-1
CDR3 length: 14
CDR3 DNA: TGCAGCGTTGTCGGCGGGACAGACTCAAATGGCTACACCTTC
CDR3 protein: CSVVGGTDSNGYTF

D gene: NA
J gene: TRBJ1-3
V gene: TRBV15
CDR3 length: 17
CDR3 DNA: TGTGCCACCAGCAGAGTAAGGAGCAGTAAATCTGGAAACACCATATATTTT
CDR3 protein: CATSRVRSSKSGNTIYF

D gene: TRBD2
J gene: TRBJ2-1
V gene: TRBV11-3
CDR3 length: 16
CDR3 DNA: TGTGCCAGCAGCCCAACTAGCGGGGGGTTCTACAATGAGCAGTTCTTC
CDR3 protein: CASSPTSGGFYNEQFF

D gene: NA
J gene: TRBJ1-5
V gene: TRBV5-1
CDR3 length: 16
CDR3 DNA: TGCGCCAGCAGCTTGGAGACAGCCGATAGCAATCAGCCCCAGCATTTT
CDR3 protein: CASSLETADSNQPQHF

D gene: NA
J gene: TRBJ1-1
V gene: TRBV6-1
CDR3 length: 12
CDR3 DNA: TGTGCCAGCAGAGCTGACACAGGTGAGGCTTTCTTT
CDR3 protein: CASRADTGEAFF

D gene: TRBD1
J gene: TRBJ1-5
V gene: TRBV7-9
CDR3 length: 14
CDR3 DNA: TGTGCCAGCAGCCATGACAGGGCTAATCAGCCCCAGCATTTT
CDR3 protein: CASSHDRANQPQHF

D gene: TRBD1
J gene: TRBJ2-5
V gene: TRBV9
CDR3 length: 15
CDR3 DNA: TGTGCCAGCAGCGTAGCAGGGGGCAACAGAGAGACCCAGTACTTC
CDR3 protein: CASSVAGGNRETQYF

D gene: TRBD2
J gene: TRBJ2-7
V gene: TRBV29-1
CDR3 length: 13
CDR3 DNA: TGCAGCGTTATAGCGGGAGGGGGCTACGAGCAGTACTTC
CDR3 protein: CSVIAGGGYEQYF

D gene: TRBD1
J gene: TRBJ1-1
V gene: TRBV29-1
CDR3 length: 15
CDR3 DNA: TGCAGCGTTGAAGGCTTTCCTACAGGGGGCACTGAAGCTTTCTTT
CDR3 protein: CSVEGFPTGGTEAFF

D gene: NA
J gene: TRBJ1-2
V gene: TRBV9
CDR3 length: 13
CDR3 DNA: TGTGCCAGCAGCGGGGCCCCACGCTATGGCTACACCTTC
CDR3 protein: CASSGAPRYGYTF

D gene: TRBD2
J gene: TRBJ2-1
V gene: TRBV9
CDR3 length: 14
CDR3 DNA: TGTGCCAGCAGCGTTGGGCGGGGGGGCCTGAGGCAGTTCTTC
CDR3 protein: CASSVGRGGLRQFF

D gene: NA
J gene: TRBJ1-1
V gene: TRBV28
CDR3 length: 14
CDR3 DNA: TGTGCCAGCAGTTTATCAGAAAGCGGCACTGAAGCTTTCTTT
CDR3 protein: CASSLSESGTEAFF

D gene: NA
J gene: TRBJ2-7
V gene: TRBV28
CDR3 length: 15
CDR3 DNA: TGTGCCAGCAGTCTCACCCGGGATACTTCCTACGAGCAGTACTTC
CDR3 protein: CASSLTRDTSYEQYF

D gene: NA
J gene: TRBJ2-3
V gene: TRBV4-2
CDR3 length: 13
CDR3 DNA: TGTGCCAGCAGCCAAGATTACGGGGATACGCAGTATTTT
CDR3 protein: CASSQDYGDTQYF

D gene: TRBD2
J gene: TRBJ2-5
V gene: TRBV18
CDR3 length: 18
CDR3 DNA: TGTGCCAGCTCACCAACCCCGGGTCTAGCGGGGGGCCAGAAGACCCAGTACTTC
CDR3 protein: CASSPTPGLAGGQKTQYF

D gene: TRBD2
J gene: TRBJ2-1
V gene: TRBV6-1
CDR3 length: 13
CDR3 DNA: TGTGCCAGCAAGCCAGCGGGGGCCAATGAGCAGTTCTTC
CDR3 protein: CASKPAGANEQFF

D gene: NA
J gene: TRBJ2-7
V gene: TRBV5-4
CDR3 length: 17
CDR3 DNA: TGTGCCAGCAGCTCCAAAAGCGGACCTACAAGCTCCTACGAGCAGTACTTC
CDR3 protein: CASSSKSGPTSSYEQYF

D gene: NA
J gene: TRBJ1-5
V gene: TRBV18
CDR3 length: 14
CDR3 DNA: TGTGCCAGCTTTGGGCCCGATCCCAGCCAGCCCCAGCATTTT
CDR3 protein: CASFGPDPSQPQHF

D gene: NA
J gene: TRBJ1-1
V gene: TRBV28
CDR3 length: 13
CDR3 DNA: TGTGCCAGCAGCGGACAATGGAACACTGAAGCTTTCTTT
CDR3 protein: CASSGQWNTEAFF

D gene: NA
J gene: TRBJ2-7
V gene: TRBV9
CDR3 length: 16
CDR3 DNA: TGTGCCAGCAGCGTAGGCTGGGGACTGAACTCCTACGAGCAGTACTTC
CDR3 protein: CASSVGWGLNSYEQYF

D gene: TRBD1
J gene: TRBJ2-7
V gene: TRBV6-6
CDR3 length: 15
CDR3 DNA: TGTGCCAGCAGCCAGCGCGCGGGACAGGCCTACGAGCAGTACTTC
CDR3 protein: CASSQRAGQAYEQYF

D gene: NA
J gene: TRBJ1-6
V gene: TRBV19
CDR3 length: 15
CDR3 DNA: TGTGCCAGTATGGGGAGGGGTATAGGGAATTCACCCCTCCACTTT
CDR3 protein: CASMGRGIGNSPLHF

D gene: TRBD1
J gene: TRBJ2-5
V gene: TRBV30
CDR3 length: 16
CDR3 DNA: TGTGCCTGTTCCAACTTCCGGGACAGGGGAGGGGAGACCCAGTACTTC
CDR3 protein: CACSNFRDRGGETQYF

D gene: NA
J gene: TRBJ1-2
V gene: TRBV6-5
CDR3 length: 14
CDR3 DNA: TGTGCCAGCACTTGGGCTGGGCAGGGGAGTGGCTACACCTTC
CDR3 protein: CASTWAGQGSGYTF

D gene: NA
J gene: TRBJ2-1
V gene: TRBV19
CDR3 length: 13
CDR3 DNA: TGTGCCAGTAACTCCCACGTTTACAATGAGCAGTTCTTC
CDR3 protein: CASNSHVYNEQFF

D gene: NA
J gene: TRBJ2-5
V gene: TRBV29-1
CDR3 length: 13
CDR3 DNA: TGCAGCGTTCCTACAGGGGCGGGGGAGACCCAGTACTTC
CDR3 protein: CSVPTGAGETQYF